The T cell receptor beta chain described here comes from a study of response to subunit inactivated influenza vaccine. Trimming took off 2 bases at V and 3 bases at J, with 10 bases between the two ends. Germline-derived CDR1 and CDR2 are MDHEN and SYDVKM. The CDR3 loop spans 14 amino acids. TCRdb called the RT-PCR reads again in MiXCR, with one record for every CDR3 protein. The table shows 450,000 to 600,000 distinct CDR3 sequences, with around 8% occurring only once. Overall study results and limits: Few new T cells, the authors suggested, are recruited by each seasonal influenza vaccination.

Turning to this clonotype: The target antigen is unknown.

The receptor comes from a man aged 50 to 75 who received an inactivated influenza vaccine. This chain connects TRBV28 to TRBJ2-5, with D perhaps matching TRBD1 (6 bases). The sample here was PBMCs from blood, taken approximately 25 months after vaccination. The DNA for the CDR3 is TGTGCCAGCAGTTTAAGTAGGACAGAAGAGACCCAGTACTTC. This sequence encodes CASSLSRTEETQYF.